This TCR beta chain originates from a study of post-analysis software for immune sequencing data. This clonotype showed up many times. Its target is not known. Regarding the study as a whole: With F measure, samples from one preparation batch clustered together strongly.

cDNA libraries for TCR beta contained unique molecular identifiers. Between about 0.95 and 11 million T cells gave rise to some 470,000 cDNA molecules. TCRdb reanalysed the PCR reads using MiXCR and keeps one entry per CDR3 protein. This repertoire shows over 700,000 distinct CDR3 sequences, about 32% found once; its top ten account for around 0.6%. Sequences were obtained from blood. This receptor was taken from a girl aged 10-17 years with multiple sclerosis.

The CDR3 DNA is TGTGCCACCAGCAGAGATTTGGTCGTTAATGAGCAGTTCTTC. Amino acid sequence: CATSRDLVVNEQFF. V is TRBV15 and J is TRBJ2-1; no clear D. Germline-derived CDR1 and CDR2 are LNHNV and YYDKDF (reference sequence). Trimming removed 0 bases from V and 7 bases from J, with 10 bases in between. This CDR3 contains 14 residues.